The 15 T cell receptor beta chains given below trace back to one sample, sequenced in a study of CD8 T cells in ankylosing spondylitis. TCRdb passed the 5' RACE reads through MiXCR, listing each CDR3 protein once. The sample shows approximately 100,000 distinct CDR3 sequences, over 6.5% of them seen only once. Sequencing was done on a sample of blood, either unsorted or a sorted T cell fraction (not recorded which). The receptor source for this set is a male donor with ankylosing spondylitis or in good health (not recorded which).

The sample holds many counts of this clonotype. The chain joins TRBV10-2 to TRBJ1-5; D gene uncertain. The CDR3 sequence is 12 residues long. V was cut by 2 bases and J by 5 bases, with 4 bases left in between. Germline loops: CDR1 WSHSY, CDR2 SAAADI. Here the CDR3 reads CASSEGDQPQHF. CDR3 in DNA: TGCGCCAGCAGTGAGGGGGATCAGCCCCAGCATTTT.

In its sample, this clonotype was seen many times. The CDR3 here is CASSSETGGTDTQYF. The CDR3 DNA sequence: TGTGCCAGCAGTTCCGAGACAGGGGGCACAGATACGCAGTATTTT. This chain uses TRBV7-9 with TRBJ2-3; 8 bases align to TRBD1. Germline CDR1 is SEHNR and CDR2 is FQNEAQ (reference sequence). V lost 6 bases, J lost 1 base, and 6 bases stayed unmatched. This CDR3 is 15 amino acids long.

The V and J genes are TRBV5-6 and TRBJ2-7, with unresolved D. V lost 4 bases and J 10 bases, leaving 18 bases between the germline ends. This CDR3 contains 13 residues. From germline, CDR1 is SGHDT and CDR2 YYEEEE. CDR3 region: CASSPDLDRIQYF. The CDR3 region has the DNA TGTGCCAGCAGCCCCGACCTGGACCGGATCCAGTACTTC.

The sample holds many counts of this clonotype. CDR3 coding DNA: TGCGCCAGCAGCACGACTGGACAGGGCAGCTCTGGGGCCAACGTCCTGACTTTC. Amino acids: CASSTTGQGSSGANVLTF. V is TRBV5-1 and J is TRBJ2-6; 8 bases align to TRBD1. V dropped 4 bases and J dropped 0; count of bases not matched to a gene: 9. The CDR3 length is 18 residues. The germline CDR1 and CDR2 sequences are SGHRS and YFSETQ.

There are a few counts of this clonotype. The CDR3 DNA reads TGTGCCAGCAGCTTCGCGGGGGACTCTTACAATGAGCAGTTCTTC. Protein product: CASSFAGDSYNEQFF. The rearrangement links TRBV7-9 to TRBJ2-1; 7 nucleotides match TRBD2. V shed 3 bases, J shed 4 bases, and the junction held 6 bases outside the gene matches. This CDR3 spans 15 amino acids. CDR1 and CDR2 (germline): SEHNR, FQNEAQ (reference sequence). Filled out from reference TRBV7-9 and TRBJ2-1, the complete variable domain reads DTGVSQNPRHKITKRGQNVTFRCDPISEHNRLYWYRQTLGQGPEFLTYFQNEAQLEKSRLLSDRFSAERPKGSFSTLEIQRTEQGDSAMYLCASSFAGDSYNEQFFGPGTRLTVL.

The chain uses TRBV2 and TRBJ1-1; the D gene is possibly TRBD1 (5 bases). The ends were cut back, 9 bases at V and 5 bases at J, with 10 bases in the middle. The germline gives CDR1 SNHLY, CDR2 FYNNEI. The CDR3 contains 11 residues. CDR3 in DNA: TGTGCCAGTGGGACTTATACTGAAGCTTTCTTT. It specifies CASGTYTEAFF.

This clonotype was recorded many times. The CDR3 region has the DNA TGCAGCCAACAACGAGCCAGCACAGATACGCAGTATTTT. It codes for CSQQRASTDTQYF. The chain has TRBV29-1 and TRBJ2-3; D unclear. CDR3 length: 13 amino acids. V lost 8 bases to trimming and J lost 0 bases, with 12 bases between them. CDR1 SQVTM and CDR2 ANQGSEA come from the germline V gene.

This clonotype was found many times. The chain employs TRBV5-6 and TRBJ1-1, with D unclear. The V gene lost 4 bases and the J gene lost 0 bases, with 10 bases spanning the gap. CDR3 length: 14 residues. Germline CDR1 is SGHDT and CDR2 is YYEEEE. CDR3 residues: CASSPRRMNTEAFF. CDR3 sequence (DNA): TGTGCCAGCAGCCCCCGCAGGATGAACACTGAAGCTTTCTTT.

This clonotype came up many times. This chain joins TRBV7-6 and TRBJ2-7; D gene uncertain. The germline CDR1 and CDR2 sequences are SGHVS and FNYEAQ. Between the trimmed V and J ends, which lost 4 bases and 0 bases, there was a span of 4 bases. The CDR3 spans 12 residues. CDR3 sequence: CASSSRSYEQYF. The CDR3 nucleotides are TGTGCCAGCAGCTCCCGCTCCTACGAGCAGTACTTC.

The rearrangement joins TRBV9 to TRBJ2-1; 11 bases map to TRBD2. CDR1 is SGDLS, CDR2 YYNGEE, per germline. This CDR3 is built from 16 residues. Germline trimming cut 1 base from V and 7 bases from J; bases unmatched to any gene: 7. CDR3 in DNA: TGTGCCAGCAGCGTACCACTAGCGGGAGACGGGAATGAGCAGTTCTTC. Translating gives CASSVPLAGDGNEQFF. The full variable domain, with the rest looked up from reference TRBV9 and TRBJ2-1, is DSGVTQTPKHLITATGQRVTLRCSPRSGDLSVYWYQQSLDQGLQFLIQYYNGEERAKGNILERFSAQQFPDLHSELNLSSLELGDSALYFCASSVPLAGDGNEQFFGPGTRLTVL.

A word on this clonotype: With a much larger clone just one base away, this may be a read error. This chain links TRBV5-5 with TRBJ1-5; D is uncertain. The CDR3 runs 13 residues. Between the trimmed V and J ends, which lost 7 bases and 0 bases, there was a span of 8 bases. The V gene's germline CDR1 is SGHKS and CDR2 YYEKEE (reference sequence). The CDR3 nucleotides are TGTGCCAGCTCACACAGTAGCAATCAGCCCCAGCATTTT. It specifies CASSHSSNQPQHF.

Turning to this clonotype: A much larger clone lies a single base off, so this may be a read error. The chain couples TRBV5-5 to TRBJ2-7; TRBD1 matches at 7 bases. Looked up from germline, CDR1 is SGHKS and CDR2 is YYEKEE (reference sequence). The CDR3 consists of 15 residues. V gave up 4 bases and J gave up 3 bases; unmatched junction bases: 10. CDR3 nucleotide sequence: TGTGCCAGCAGCGGGGCCGGGACAGAGGGCTACGAGCAGTACTTC. Its protein is CASSGAGTEGYEQYF.

This clonotype showed up many times. The chain uses TRBV11-2 and TRBJ2-1; maybe TRBD1 (6 bases). V lost 4 bases, J lost 8 bases, and 9 bases lay in between. Per germline, CDR1 SGHAT and CDR2 FQNNGV. The CDR3 is 12 amino acids. The DNA of the CDR3 is TGTGCCAGCAGCTCACAGGGTCATGAGCAGTTCTTC. It specifies CASSSQGHEQFF.

In this sample, this clonotype turned up many times. V gene TRBV5-1 combines with J gene TRBJ2-2; 9 bases align to TRBD1. The CDR3 loop spans 16 amino acids. The ends lost 0 bases at V and 6 bases at J; junction bases unmatched: 6. Germline assignment: CDR1 SGHRS and CDR2 YFSETQ. CDR3 sequence reads: CASSLGDRVRPGELFF. CDR3 nucleotide sequence: TGCGCCAGCAGCTTGGGGGACAGGGTGAGACCCGGGGAGCTGTTTTTT.

To note about this clonotype: An end of the junction does not agree with germline; a read error may underlie this. The chain uses TRBV20-1 and TRBJ2-6; D gene unclear. The length of the CDR3 is 17 residues. CDR1 is DFQATT, CDR2 SNEGSKA, per germline (reference sequence). The CDR3 bases are TGCTGTGCTAGAGTTAGGGCGCCCTACTCTGGGGCCAACGTCCTGACTTTC. This translates into CCARVRAPYSGANVLTF.